This T cell receptor (beta chain) was identified during a study of tumor-infiltrating lymphocytes in primary liver carcinoma. Across the study: Patients, male and female, were 30 to 69 years old.

The investigators made TCR beta cDNA from approximately 0.5 ug total RNA, using a constant-region primer. Three-round nested multiplex PCR performed with slightly modified ARM-PCR produced the TCR beta libraries. Forward primers for TRBV1-TRBV30 and a C-beta reverse primer served the first two PCR rounds, at approximately 10 cycles each. TCRdb ran MiXCR on the multiplex PCR reads and lists one entry per CDR3 protein. The sample contains 35,000 to 40,000 distinct CDR3 sequences, approximately 82% of which appear only once. CDR1 is SGHNT and CDR2 is YYREEE in the germline V gene (reference sequence). The CDR3 sequence is 13 residues long. Trimming cost V 0 bases and J 6 bases; bases outside gene matches: 2. This clonotype was observed many times. Its specificity is not known. General study points: Significantly greater top-250-clone fractions characterized tumors relative to blood (p = 0.039).

Each 20-30 mg portion of unsorted bulk tissue served as the source for co-extraction of RNA and DNA. The specimen was tumor-adjacent normal liver tissue. J is TRBJ2-7 and V is TRBV5-4; 8 nucleotides agree with TRBD2. The source of this sequence is a man aged 40-49 years with primary liver carcinoma and hepatitis B virus infection. The CDR3 DNA sequence: TGTGCCAGCAGCTTGGGGGCGGGAGGCGAGCAGTACTTC. Translating gives CASSLGAGGEQYF. The full variable domain, its missing parts supplied by reference TRBV5-4 and TRBJ2-7, is ETGVTQSPTHLIKTRGQQVTLRCSSQSGHNTVSWYQQALGQGPQFIFQYYREEENGRGNFPPRFSGLQFPNYSSELNVNALELDDSALYLCASSLGAGGEQYFGPGTRLTVT.